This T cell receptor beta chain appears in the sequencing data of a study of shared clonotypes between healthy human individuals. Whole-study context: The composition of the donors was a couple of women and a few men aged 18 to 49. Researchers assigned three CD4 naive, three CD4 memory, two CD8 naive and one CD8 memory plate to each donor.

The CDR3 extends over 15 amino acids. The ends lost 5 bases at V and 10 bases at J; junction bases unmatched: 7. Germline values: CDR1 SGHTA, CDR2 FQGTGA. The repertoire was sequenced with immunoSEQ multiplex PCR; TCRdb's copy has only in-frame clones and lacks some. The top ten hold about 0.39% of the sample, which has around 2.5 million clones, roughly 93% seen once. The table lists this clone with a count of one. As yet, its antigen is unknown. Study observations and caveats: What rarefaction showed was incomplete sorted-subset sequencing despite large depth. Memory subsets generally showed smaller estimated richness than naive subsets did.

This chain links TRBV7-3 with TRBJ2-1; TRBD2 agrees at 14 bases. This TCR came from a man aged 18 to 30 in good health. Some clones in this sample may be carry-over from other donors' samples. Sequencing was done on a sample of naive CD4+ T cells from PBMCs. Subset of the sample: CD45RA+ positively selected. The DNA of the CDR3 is TGTGCCAGCAGCCAAGGGACTAGCGGGAGTGGGGAGCAGTTCTTC. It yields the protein CASSQGTSGSGEQFF.